This T cell receptor beta chain was profiled in a study of blood T cell repertoires in COVID-19. Per the original methods: Reference gene primer amplification gave nucleated cell count estimates. Sequenced by immunoSEQ multiplex PCR; TCRdb stores in-frame clones only, minus some. D and trimming were read from the DNA, whereas the V and J calls and clone size are those reported in that table. The sample shows 110,000 or so clones, 75% to 90% of them seen only once. This CDR3 comprises 12 residues. Trimming shortened V by 5 bases and J by 5 bases, and 9 bases separated the two germline ends. The genes are TRBV12-3 or TRBV12-4 and TRBJ1-2; no definite D call. This TCR was sampled from a woman aged 40 to 50 with acute or convalescent COVID-19. The sequencing input was peripheral blood. The CDR3 coding sequence is TGTGCCAGCAGTCCCGACGGGTATGGCTACACCTTC. Translated: CASSPDGYGYTF.